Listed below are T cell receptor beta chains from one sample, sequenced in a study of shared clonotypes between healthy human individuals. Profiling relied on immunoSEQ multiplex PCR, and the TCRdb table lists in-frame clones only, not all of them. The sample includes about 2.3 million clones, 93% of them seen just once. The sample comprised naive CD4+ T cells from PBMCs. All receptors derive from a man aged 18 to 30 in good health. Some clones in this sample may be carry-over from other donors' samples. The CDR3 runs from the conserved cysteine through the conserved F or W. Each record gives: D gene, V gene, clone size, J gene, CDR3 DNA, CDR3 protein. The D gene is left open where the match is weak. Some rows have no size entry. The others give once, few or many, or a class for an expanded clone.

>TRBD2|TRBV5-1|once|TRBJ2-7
TGCGCCAGCAGCTTGAGTGCTAGCGGGAGTCTCGGCTACGAGCAGTACTTC
CASSLSASGSLGYEQYF
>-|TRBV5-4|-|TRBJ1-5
TGTGCCAGCAGCTGGGGGCGGAATCAGCCCCAGCATTTT
CASSWGRNQPQHF
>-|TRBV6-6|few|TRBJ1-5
TGTGCCAGCAGTTACCGGACAGACGATCAGCCCCAGCATTTT
CASSYRTDDQPQHF
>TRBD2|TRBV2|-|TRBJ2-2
TGTGCCAGCAGTGTCGGGGGACTAGGGAAAACCGGGGAGCTGTTTTTT
CASSVGGLGKTGELFF
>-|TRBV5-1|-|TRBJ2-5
TGCGCCAGCAGCTTGGCAACTCCGCAAGAGACCCAGTACTTC
CASSLATPQETQYF
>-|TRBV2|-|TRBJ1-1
TGTGCCAGCAGTGATGATGGGCCTGAAGCTTTCTTT
CASSDDGPEAFF
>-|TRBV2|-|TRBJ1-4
TGTGCCAGCAGGGCGACCCCGGTGGGGGAAAAACTGTTTTTT
CASRATPVGEKLFF
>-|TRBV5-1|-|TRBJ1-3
TGCGCCAGCAGCACGGACAGCTCTGGAAACACCATATATTTT
CASSTDSSGNTIYF
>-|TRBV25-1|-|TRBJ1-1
TGTGCCAGCAGTGAAGGGACTGAAGCTTTCTTT
CASSEGTEAFF
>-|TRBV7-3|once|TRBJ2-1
TGTGCCAGCAGCACACGGCCCAAGGGGGTCTCCTACAATGAGCAGTTCTTC
CASSTRPKGVSYNEQFF
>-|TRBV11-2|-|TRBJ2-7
TGTGCCAGCAGCTTAGTGTCGGGGGCTGGCTACGAGCAGTACTTC
CASSLVSGAGYEQYF
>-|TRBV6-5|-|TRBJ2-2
TGTGCCAGCAGTTACACGGTCGGGGAGCTGTTTTTT
CASSYTVGELFF
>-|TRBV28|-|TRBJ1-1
TGTGCCAGCAGTGCAGGGAGGGCAGCTGAAGCTTTCTTT
CASSAGRAAEAFF
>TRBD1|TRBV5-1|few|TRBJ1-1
TGCGCCAGCAGTGGGACAGCGAACACTGAAGCTTTCTTT
CASSGTANTEAFF
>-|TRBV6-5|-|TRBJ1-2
TGTGCCAGCAGTTATGATCTGGGGGCTAGGGGCTACACCTTC
CASSYDLGARGYTF
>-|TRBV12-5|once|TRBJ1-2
TGTGCTAGTGGTTTGCTGTCGGGGGCAGACGGCGGCTACACCTTC
CASGLLSGADGGYTF
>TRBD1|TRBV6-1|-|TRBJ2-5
TGTGCCAGCAGTGGGACAGGGTGGGAGACCCAGTACTTC
CASSGTGWETQYF
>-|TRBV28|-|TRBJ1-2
TGTGCCAGCAGCCCACCCGCCGGCGGAGGGTATGGCTACACCTTC
CASSPPAGGGYGYTF
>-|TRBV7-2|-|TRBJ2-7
TGTGCCAGCAGCTTCAAGGGGGGAGGATACGAGCAGTACTTC
CASSFKGGGYEQYF
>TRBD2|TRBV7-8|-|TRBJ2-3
TGTGCCAGCAGCTTAGTACTAGCGGGAGGGACTGATACGCAGTATTTT
CASSLVLAGGTDTQYF
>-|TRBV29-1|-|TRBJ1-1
TGCAGCGTTCTTATGACTTCAGGACCTTTCTTT
CSVLMTSGPFF
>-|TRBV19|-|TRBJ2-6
TGTGCCAGTAGTATTATAGTCGGTAGTGGCTCTGGGGCCAACGTCCTGACTTTC
CASSIIVGSGSGANVLTF
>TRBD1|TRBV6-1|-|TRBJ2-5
TGTGCCAGCAGTACCCCGGACAGGGGAGAGACCCAGTACTTC
CASSTPDRGETQYF
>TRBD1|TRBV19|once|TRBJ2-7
TGTGCCAGTAGCCGTACTAGGGGGCGCACCTACGAGCAGTACTTC
CASSRTRGRTYEQYF
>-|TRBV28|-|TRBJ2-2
TGTGCCATCAGCACGAACACCGGGGAGCTGTTTTTT
CAISTNTGELFF
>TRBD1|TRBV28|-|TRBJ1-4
TGTGCCAGCAGTCTCGACAGGGGGGGGAGTGAAAAACTGTTTTTT
CASSLDRGGSEKLFF
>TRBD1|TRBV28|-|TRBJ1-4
TGTGCCAGCAGTTCGGACAGGGGTTCATATAGCATTAATGAAAAACTGTTTTTT
CASSSDRGSYSINEKLFF
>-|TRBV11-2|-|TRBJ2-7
TGTGCCAGCAGGCCCCTAGCTTCCTACGAGCAGTACTTC
CASRPLASYEQYF
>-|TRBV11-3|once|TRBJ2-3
TGTGCCAGCAGCTTAGTCGGGGAGTCGGATACGCAGTATTTT
CASSLVGESDTQYF
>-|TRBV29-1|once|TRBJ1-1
TGCAGCGCTGTTAGGGGGTTCGGTGGCACTGAAGCTTTCTTT
CSAVRGFGGTEAFF
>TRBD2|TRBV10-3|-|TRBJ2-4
TGTGCCATCAGTGAGTCTGTATTAGCGGGGCAGAGGGGCAAAAACATTCAGTACTTC
CAISESVLAGQRGKNIQYF
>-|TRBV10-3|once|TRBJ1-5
TGTGCCATCAGTGAGTCGGGCAGAGTATTACAGCCCCAGCATTTT
CAISESGRVLQPQHF
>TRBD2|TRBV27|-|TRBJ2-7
TGTGCCAGCAGCCCAGCGGGGAAAAGCTCCTACGAGCAGTACTTC
CASSPAGKSSYEQYF
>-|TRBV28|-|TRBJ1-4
TGTGCCAGCAGTGTGGCAGGGTTAGCTAATGAAAAACTGTTTTTT
CASSVAGLANEKLFF
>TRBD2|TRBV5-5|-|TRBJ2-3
TGTGCCAGCCAGGCGGGAGGGATTTACACAGATACGCAGTATTTT
CASQAGGIYTDTQYF
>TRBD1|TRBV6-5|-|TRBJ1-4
TGTGCCAGCAGTTACTCGACAGGGGTAGGCGAAAAACTGTTTTTT
CASSYSTGVGEKLFF
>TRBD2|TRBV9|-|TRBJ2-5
TGTGCCAGCAGCGCGGGGGGACAAGAGACCCAGTACTTC
CASSAGGQETQYF
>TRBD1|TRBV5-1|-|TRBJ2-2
TGCGCCAGCAGCTTGGATGGACAGGGGTTCACCGGGGAGCTGTTTTTT
CASSLDGQGFTGELFF
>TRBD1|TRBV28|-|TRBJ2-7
TGTGCCAGCAGTTCCCTCCCTACAGGGGTCTTGGGGGAGCAGTACTTC
CASSSLPTGVLGEQYF
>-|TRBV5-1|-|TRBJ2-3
TGCGCCAGCAGCTTACTAACCGAGGGCAGCACAGATACGCAGTATTTT
CASSLLTEGSTDTQYF
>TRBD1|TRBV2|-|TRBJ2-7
TGTGCCAGCAGAGGACAGGGGAGATTCTACGAGCAGTACTTC
CASRGQGRFYEQYF
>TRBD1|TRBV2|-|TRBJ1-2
TGTGCCAGCAGTGAAGGAGGCAGGGGGTGGTATGGCTACACCTTC
CASSEGGRGWYGYTF
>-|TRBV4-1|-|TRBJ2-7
TGCGCCAGCAGGTCTGGTGGGAGCTCCTACGAGCAGTACTTC
CASRSGGSSYEQYF
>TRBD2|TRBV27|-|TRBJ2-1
TGTGCCAGCAGTCCGCGACTAGCCGGGAGGGTTGAGCAGTTCTTC
CASSPRLAGRVEQFF
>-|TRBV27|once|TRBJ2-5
TGTGCCAGCAGTTATGACGGCGAGACCCAGTACTTC
CASSYDGETQYF